This T cell receptor (beta chain) was recovered during a study of T cell repertoires in cytomegalovirus infection. Study in general: Signatures in public TCR beta sequences pointed to both CMV infection and matching HLA type.

In its sample, this clonotype was seen once. The antigen remains undetermined. Overall study findings and caveats: The study found HLA-C-restricted CMV-specific TCR beta clonotypes dominating the ex vivo response. Based on cumulative public TCR beta family frequency, carriers of CMV plus the relevant HLA were identified.

The CDR3 totals 14 residues. The germline gives CDR1 MGHDK, CDR2 SYGVNS. The ends lost 7 bases at V and 4 bases at J; junction bases unmatched: 9. MiXCR, run by TCRdb on the reads, gives a single entry per CDR3 protein. This table has fewer than 1,000,000 distinct CDR3 sequences, 30% to 40% appearing once. The sequences come from cultured CD8+ T cells from PBMCs, collected from culture after CMV antigen stimulation. The chain uses TRBV25-1 and TRBJ2-5, with 7 bases aligning to TRBD1. The clonotype originates from a human donor in good health (CMV status not recorded). Some clones in this sample may be carry-over from other donors' samples. The CDR3 DNA follows: TGTGCCAGCACAGGAGACAGGACAGGAGAGACCCAGTACTTC. Its translation: CASTGDRTGETQYF.